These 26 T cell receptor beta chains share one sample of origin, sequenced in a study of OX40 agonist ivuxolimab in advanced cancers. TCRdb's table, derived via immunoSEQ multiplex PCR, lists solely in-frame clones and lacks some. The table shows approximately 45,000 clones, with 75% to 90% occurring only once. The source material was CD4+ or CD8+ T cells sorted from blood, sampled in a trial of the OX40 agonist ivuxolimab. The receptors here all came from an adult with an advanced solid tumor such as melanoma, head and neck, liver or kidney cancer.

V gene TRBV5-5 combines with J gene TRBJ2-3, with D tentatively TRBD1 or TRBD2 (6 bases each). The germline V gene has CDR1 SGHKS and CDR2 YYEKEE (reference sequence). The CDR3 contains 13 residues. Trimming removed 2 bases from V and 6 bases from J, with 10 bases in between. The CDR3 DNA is TGTGCCAGCAGCTTTCCGGGGGCCGATACGCAGTATTTT. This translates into CASSFPGADTQYF.

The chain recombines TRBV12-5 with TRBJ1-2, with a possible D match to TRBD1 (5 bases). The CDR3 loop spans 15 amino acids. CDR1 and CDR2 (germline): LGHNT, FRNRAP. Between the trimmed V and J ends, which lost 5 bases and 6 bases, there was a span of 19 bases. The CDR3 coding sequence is TGTGCTAGTGGTCCCTGGGGCAGTAACCGAGATGGCTACACCTTC. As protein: CASGPWGSNRDGYTF.

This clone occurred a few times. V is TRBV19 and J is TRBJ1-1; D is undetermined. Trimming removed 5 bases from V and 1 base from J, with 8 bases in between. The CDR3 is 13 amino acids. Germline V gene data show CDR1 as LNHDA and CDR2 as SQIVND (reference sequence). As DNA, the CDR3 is TGTGCCAGTAGTTACACAGAGAACACTGAAGCTTTCTTT. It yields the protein CASSYTENTEAFF.

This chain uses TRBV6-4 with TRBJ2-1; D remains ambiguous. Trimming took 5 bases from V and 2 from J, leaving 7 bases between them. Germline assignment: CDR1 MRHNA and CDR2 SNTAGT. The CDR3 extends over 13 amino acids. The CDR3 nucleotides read TGTGCCAGCAGTCTATCCCCCTACAATGAGCAGTTCTTC. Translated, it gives CASSLSPYNEQFF.

In nucleotides, the CDR3 is TGTGCCAGCAGTTCCGGGAGACACTACGAGCAGTACTTC. This encodes CASSSGRHYEQYF. The gene calls are TRBV2 and TRBJ2-7; TRBD2 might be the D (6 bases). V was shortened by 5 bases and J by 3 bases, with 11 bases between the two germline ends. Germline assignment: CDR1 SNHLY and CDR2 FYNNEI. This CDR3 contains 13 residues.

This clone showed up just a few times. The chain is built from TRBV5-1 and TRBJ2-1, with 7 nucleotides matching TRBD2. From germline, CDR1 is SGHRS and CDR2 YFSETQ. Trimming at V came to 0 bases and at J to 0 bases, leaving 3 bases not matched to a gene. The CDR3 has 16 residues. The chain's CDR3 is CASSLERDSSYNEQFF. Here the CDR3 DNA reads TGCGCCAGCAGCTTGGAGCGGGATAGCTCCTACAATGAGCAGTTCTTC.

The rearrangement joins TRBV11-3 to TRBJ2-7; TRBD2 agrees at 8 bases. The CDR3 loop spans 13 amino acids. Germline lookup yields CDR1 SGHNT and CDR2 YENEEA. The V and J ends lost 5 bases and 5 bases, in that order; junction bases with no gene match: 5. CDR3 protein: CASSAGRAHEQYF. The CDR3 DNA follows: TGTGCCAGCAGCGCCGGGAGGGCCCACGAGCAGTACTTC.

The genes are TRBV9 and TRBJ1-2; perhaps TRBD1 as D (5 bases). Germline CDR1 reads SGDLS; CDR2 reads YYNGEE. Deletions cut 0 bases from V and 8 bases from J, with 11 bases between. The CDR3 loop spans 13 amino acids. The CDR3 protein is CASSVEGALGYTF. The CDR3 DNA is TGTGCCAGCAGCGTAGAAGGGGCTCTAGGCTACACCTTC.

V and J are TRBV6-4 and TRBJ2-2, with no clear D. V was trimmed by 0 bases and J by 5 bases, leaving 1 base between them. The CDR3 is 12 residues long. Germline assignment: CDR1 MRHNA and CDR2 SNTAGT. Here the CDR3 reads CASSDSTGELFF. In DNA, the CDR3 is TGTGCCAGCAGTGACTCGACCGGGGAGCTGTTTTTT.

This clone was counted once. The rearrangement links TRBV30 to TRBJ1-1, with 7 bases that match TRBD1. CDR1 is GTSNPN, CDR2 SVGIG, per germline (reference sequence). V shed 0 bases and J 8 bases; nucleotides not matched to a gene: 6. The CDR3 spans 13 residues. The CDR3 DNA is TGTGCCTGGAGTGTTGAGACAGGGATCGAAGCTTTCTTT. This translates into CAWSVETGIEAFF.

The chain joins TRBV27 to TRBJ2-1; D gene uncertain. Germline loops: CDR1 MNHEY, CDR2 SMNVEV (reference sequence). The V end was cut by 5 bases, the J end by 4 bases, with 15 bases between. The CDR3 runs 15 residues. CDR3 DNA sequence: TGTGCCAGCAGTCCTCCGGGTTCGCTGTACAATGAGCAGTTCTTC. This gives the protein CASSPPGSLYNEQFF.

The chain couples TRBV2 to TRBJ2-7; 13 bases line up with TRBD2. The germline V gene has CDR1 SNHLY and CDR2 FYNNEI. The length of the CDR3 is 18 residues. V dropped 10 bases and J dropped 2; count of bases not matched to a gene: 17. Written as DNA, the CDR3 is TGTGCCACCCGAGGGGAGACTAGCGGGAGGTCAGCCCCCTACGAGCAGTACTTC. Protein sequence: CATRGETSGRSAPYEQYF. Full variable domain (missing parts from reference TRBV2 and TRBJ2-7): EPEVTQTPSHQVTQMGQEVILRCVPISNHLYFYWYRQILGQKVEFLVSFYNNEISEKSEIFDDQFSVERPDGSNFTLKIRSTKLEDSAMYFCATRGETSGRSAPYEQYFGPGTRLTVT.

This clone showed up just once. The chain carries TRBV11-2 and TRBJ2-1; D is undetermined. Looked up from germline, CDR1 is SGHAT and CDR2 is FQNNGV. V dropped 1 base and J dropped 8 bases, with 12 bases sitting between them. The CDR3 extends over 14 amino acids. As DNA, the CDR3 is TGTGCCAGCAGCTTAGGTCTAGGCACGCATGAGCAGTTCTTC. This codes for CASSLGLGTHEQFF.

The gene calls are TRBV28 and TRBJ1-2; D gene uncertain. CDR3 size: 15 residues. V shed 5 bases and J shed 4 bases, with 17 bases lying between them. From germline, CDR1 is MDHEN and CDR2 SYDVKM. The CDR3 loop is CASSLRLGRGYGYTF. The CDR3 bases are TGTGCCAGCAGTCTTCGACTTGGGCGGGGCTATGGCTACACCTTC.

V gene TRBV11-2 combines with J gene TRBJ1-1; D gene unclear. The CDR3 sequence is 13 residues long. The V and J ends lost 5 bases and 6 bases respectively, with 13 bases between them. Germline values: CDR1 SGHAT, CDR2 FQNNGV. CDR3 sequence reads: CASSMDAFPEAFF. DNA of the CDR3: TGTGCCAGCAGCATGGACGCATTCCCTGAAGCTTTCTTT.

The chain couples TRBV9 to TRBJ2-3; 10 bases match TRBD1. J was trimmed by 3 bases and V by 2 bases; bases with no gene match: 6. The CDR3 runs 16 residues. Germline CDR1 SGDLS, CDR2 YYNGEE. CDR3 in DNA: TGTGCCAGCAGCGTGGGGGGGACAGGGGCAACAGATACGCAGTATTTT. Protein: CASSVGGTGATDTQYF.

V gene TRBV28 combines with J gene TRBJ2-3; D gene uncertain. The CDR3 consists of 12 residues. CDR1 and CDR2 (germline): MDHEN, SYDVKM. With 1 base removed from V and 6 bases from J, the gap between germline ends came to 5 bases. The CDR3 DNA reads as TGTGCCAGCAGTTTATCGTGGGATACGCAGTATTTT. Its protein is CASSLSWDTQYF.

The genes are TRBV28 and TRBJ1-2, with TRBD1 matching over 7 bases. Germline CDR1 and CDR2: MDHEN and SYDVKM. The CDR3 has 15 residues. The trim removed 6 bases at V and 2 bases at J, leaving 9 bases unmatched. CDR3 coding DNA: TGTGCCAGCAGCTCCGACAGGGAGACGAACTATGGCTACACCTTC. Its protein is CASSSDRETNYGYTF.

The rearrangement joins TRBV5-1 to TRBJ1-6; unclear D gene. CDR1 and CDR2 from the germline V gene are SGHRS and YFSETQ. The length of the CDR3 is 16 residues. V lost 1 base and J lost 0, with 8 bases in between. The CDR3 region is CASSLFGDSYNSPLHF. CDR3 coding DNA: TGCGCCAGCAGCTTGTTTGGGGACTCCTATAATTCACCCCTCCACTTT.

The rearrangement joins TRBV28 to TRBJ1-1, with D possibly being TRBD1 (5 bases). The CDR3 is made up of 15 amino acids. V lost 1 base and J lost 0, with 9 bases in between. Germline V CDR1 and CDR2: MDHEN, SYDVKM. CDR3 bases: TGTGCCAGCAGTTTATTGCAGGGATTGAACACTGAAGCTTTCTTT. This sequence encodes CASSLLQGLNTEAFF. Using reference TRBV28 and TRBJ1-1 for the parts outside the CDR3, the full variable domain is DVKVTQSSRYLVKRTGEKVFLECVQDMDHENMFWYRQDPGLGLRLIYFSYDVKMKEKGDIPEGYSVSREKKERFSLILESASTNQTSMYLCASSLLQGLNTEAFFGQGTRLTVV.

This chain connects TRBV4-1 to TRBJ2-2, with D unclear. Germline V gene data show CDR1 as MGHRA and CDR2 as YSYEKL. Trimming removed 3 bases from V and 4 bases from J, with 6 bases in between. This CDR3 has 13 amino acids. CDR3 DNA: TGCGCCAGCAGCCAGACGTCCACCGGGGAGCTGTTTTTT. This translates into CASSQTSTGELFF.

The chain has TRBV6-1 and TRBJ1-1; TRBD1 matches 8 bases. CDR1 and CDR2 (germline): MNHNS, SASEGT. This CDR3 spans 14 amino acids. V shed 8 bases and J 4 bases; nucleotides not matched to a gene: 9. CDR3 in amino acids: CASGPDRGGTEAFF. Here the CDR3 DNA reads TGTGCCAGCGGACCAGACAGGGGTGGCACTGAAGCTTTCTTT.

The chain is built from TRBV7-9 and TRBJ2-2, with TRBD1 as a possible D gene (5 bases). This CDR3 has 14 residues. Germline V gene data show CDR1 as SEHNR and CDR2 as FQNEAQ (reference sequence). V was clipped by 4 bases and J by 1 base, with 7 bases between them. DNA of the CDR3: TGTGCCAGCAGCTCAGGACAGAACACCGGGGAGCTGTTTTTT. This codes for CASSSGQNTGELFF.

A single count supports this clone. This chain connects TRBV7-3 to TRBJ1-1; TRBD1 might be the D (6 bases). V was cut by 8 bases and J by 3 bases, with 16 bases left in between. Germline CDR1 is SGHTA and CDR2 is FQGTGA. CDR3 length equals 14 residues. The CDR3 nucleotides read TGTGCCAGCTCAGCAGGGGTCGGTGACACTGAAGCTTTCTTT. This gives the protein CASSAGVGDTEAFF.

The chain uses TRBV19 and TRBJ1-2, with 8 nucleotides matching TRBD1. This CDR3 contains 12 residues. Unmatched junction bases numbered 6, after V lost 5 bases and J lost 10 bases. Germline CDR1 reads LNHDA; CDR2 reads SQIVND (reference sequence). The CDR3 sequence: CASSVTGAFYTF. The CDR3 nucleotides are TGTGCCAGTAGTGTGACAGGGGCTTTCTACACCTTC.

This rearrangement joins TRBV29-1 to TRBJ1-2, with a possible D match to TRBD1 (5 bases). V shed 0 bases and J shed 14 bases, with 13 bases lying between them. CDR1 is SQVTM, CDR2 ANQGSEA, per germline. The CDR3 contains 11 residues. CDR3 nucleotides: TGCAGCGTTGAAGATACCTTTCCAGGGACCTTC. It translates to CSVEDTFPGTF.